This T cell receptor beta chain was documented in a study of T cell changes during pregnancy in multiple sclerosis. Measured with immunoSEQ multiplex PCR; TCRdb has only the in-frame clones, and not every one. The sample records roughly 40,000 clones, about nine tenths being singletons. CDR1 is SQVTM and CDR2 is ANQGSEA in the germline V gene. The CDR3 extends over 14 amino acids. The V gene lost 8 bases and the J gene lost 2 bases, with 17 bases spanning the gap. This clone was found a few times. The receptor comes from a female donor with multiple sclerosis, enrolled in a pregnancy study. The V and J genes are TRBV29-1 and TRBJ2-3; possible D gene TRBD2, 6 bases. The starting material was CD4+ T cells from peripheral blood mononuclear cells, obtained before pregnancy. CDR3 sequence: CSSGGQLHTDTQYF. The CDR3 DNA sequence: TGCAGCTCCGGGGGTCAGCTTCACACAGATACGCAGTATTTT.